The 14 T cell receptor beta chains below all came from one sample that was sequenced in a study of post-analysis software for immune sequencing data. Study-level points and caveats: Relative to controls, patients had a handful of TRBV segments at higher frequency, with TRBV5-6, TRBV5-1 and TRBV20-1 among these.

Antigen specificity for these receptors is unknown. Incorporated into the TCR beta cDNA libraries were unique molecular identifiers, which served to reduce PCR and sequencing biases. TCRdb recomputed calls from the PCR reads with MiXCR, one row per CDR3 protein. In the table there are 150,000 to 200,000 distinct CDR3 sequences, approximately 30% of which are singletons. Sequenced input: blood. The receptors were sampled from a girl between 5 and 17 years old with multiple sclerosis.

The V call is TRBV27, the J call TRBJ1-1, with 10 bases fitting TRBD1. Trimming took 3 bases from V and 5 from J; bases not matched to a gene: 9. The CDR3 is made up of 16 amino acids. CDR1 is MNHEY and CDR2 is SMNVEV in the germline V gene (reference sequence). The CDR3 DNA sequence: TGTGCCAGCAGTTTCGGGTCCGGGGACAGGGGTACTGAAGCTTTCTTT. Translating it yields CASSFGSGDRGTEAFF.

This clonotype has at least ten counts. CDR3 sequence: CASSLMKLSNEQFF. The CDR3 DNA sequence: TGCGCCAGCAGCTTGATGAAGTTATCCAATGAGCAGTTCTTC. The chain recombines TRBV5-1 with TRBJ2-1; D is uncertain. This CDR3 is 14 amino acids long. CDR1 is SGHRS, CDR2 YFSETQ, per germline. The V end was cut by 1 base, the J end by 6 bases, with 11 bases between.

This clonotype was observed at least ten times. J is TRBJ2-5 and V is TRBV28, with 12 bases fitting TRBD2. The CDR3 totals 18 residues. Trimming removed 7 bases from V and 2 bases from J; junction bases left unmatched: 14. CDR1 and CDR2 from the germline V gene are MDHEN and SYDVKM. The DNA for the CDR3 is TGTGCCAGCACCCCCGGGACTAGCGGGTCCTTCGTACAAGAGACCCAGTACTTC. Translating it yields CASTPGTSGSFVQETQYF.

The gene calls are TRBV7-3 and TRBJ2-1; 11 nucleotides match TRBD2. The DNA end is a closer match to TRBJ2-7, so the J assignment may be wrong. Germline V gene sequence: CDR1 SGHTA, CDR2 FQGTGA. The CDR3 consists of 19 residues. CDR3 protein: CASSLTLAGGPGPYNEQYF. As DNA, the CDR3 is TGTGCCAGCAGCTTAACTTTAGCGGGAGGGCCGGGACCCTACAATGAGCAGTACTTC.

There are a few counts of this clonotype. Compared with germline, one end of the junction differs, possibly owing to a read error. The chain uses TRBV5-1 and TRBJ1-5, with 7 bases aligning to TRBD1. Germline V gene data show CDR1 as SGHRS and CDR2 as YFSETQ. This CDR3 is built from 16 residues. CDR3 sequence reads: CASSLAGDSGNRPQHF. As DNA, the CDR3 is TGCGCCAGCAGCTTGGCCGGGGACAGCGGGAATCGGCCCCAGCATTTT.

This clonotype was seen at least ten times. V usage is TRBV10-2 and J usage is TRBJ2-1, with 7 nucleotides matching TRBD2. The CDR3 runs to 14 residues. The V and J ends lost 8 bases and 5 bases, in that order; junction bases with no gene match: 9. The germline V gene encodes CDR1 WSHSY and CDR2 SAAADI. The CDR3 nucleotides read TGCGCCAGCGGCCACCAACGGGGGGACAATGAGCAGTTCTTC. Translation gives CASGHQRGDNEQFF.

This clonotype showed up just a few times. The chain joins TRBV18 to TRBJ2-5; unclear D gene. The DNA end is more similar to TRBJ2-7, so the J call may be wrong. Germline V lookup: CDR1 KGHSH, CDR2 LQKENI. The CDR3 contains 13 residues. The CDR3 is CASSHWGIHEQYF. For the CDR3, the DNA is TGTGCCAGCTCACACTGGGGAATCCACGAGCAGTACTTC.

This clonotype was found a few times. The rearrangement uses TRBV20-1 and TRBJ1-2, with D unresolved. V dropped 0 bases and J dropped 6 bases, with 11 bases sitting between them. The length of the CDR3 is 13 residues. Germline CDR1 is DFQATT and CDR2 is SNEGSKA (reference sequence). The CDR3 reads CSARDSAADGYTF. The CDR3 DNA is TGCAGTGCTAGAGATTCGGCAGCGGATGGCTACACCTTC.

As concerns this clonotype: Given a much more abundant clone one base away, this may be a read error. This rearrangement joins TRBV27 to TRBJ2-7, with TRBD1 as a possible D gene (5 bases). Per germline, CDR1 MNHEY and CDR2 SMNVEV (reference sequence). CDR3 length: 14 residues. The germline V and J ends were trimmed by 3 bases and 2 bases, with 11 bases remaining between them. The CDR3 here is CASSFQTVPYEQYF. The CDR3 DNA reads as TGTGCCAGCAGTTTCCAGACAGTCCCCTACGAGCAGTACTTC.

Note on this clonotype: The junction departs from germline at one end; a sequencing error may be responsible. V gene TRBV12-3 or TRBV12-4 combines with J gene TRBJ2-3, with a possible D match to TRBD2 (6 bases). CDR3 length: 14 residues. The CDR3 reads CACSRDSRTDTQYF. The CDR3 DNA is TGTGCCTGCAGTCGGGACTCCAGAACAGATACGCAGTATTTT.

This clonotype was detected many times. The chain employs TRBV12-3 or TRBV12-4 and TRBJ2-1; D remains ambiguous. V lost 2 bases to trimming and J lost 4 bases, with 6 bases between them. The CDR3 extends over 13 amino acids. CDR3 region: CASSLRDYNEQFF. In nucleotides, the CDR3 is TGTGCCAGCAGTTTAAGAGATTACAATGAGCAGTTCTTC.

The chain uses TRBV12-5 and TRBJ1-2; 10 bases map to TRBD1. Germline V gives CDR1 LGHNT, CDR2 FRNRAP. The CDR3 is made up of 17 amino acids. V lost 0 bases to trimming and J lost 6 bases; unmatched junction nucleotides: 10. In nucleotides, the CDR3 is TGTGCTAGTGGTTTGGTACTCTCCCGGGGACAGGGGCATGGCTACACCTTC. Translating it yields CASGLVLSRGQGHGYTF.

This clonotype was picked up many times. V usage is TRBV20-1 and J usage is TRBJ2-1; tentatively, D is TRBD2 (6 bases). The ends were cut back, 7 bases at V and 2 bases at J, with 18 bases in the middle. The CDR3 covers 15 residues. CDR1 DFQATT and CDR2 SNEGSKA come from the germline V gene (reference sequence). The CDR3: CSVGGISGTYNEQFF. The DNA of the CDR3 is TGCAGTGTGGGGGGAATTAGCGGAACCTACAATGAGCAGTTCTTC.

At least ten counts were recorded for this clonotype. This sequence joins TRBV6-1 and TRBJ1-2; 8 bases line up with TRBD1. Per the germline V gene, CDR1 is MNHNS and CDR2 is SASEGT. J lost 5 bases, V lost 0 bases, and 5 bases had no gene match. The CDR3 extends over 15 amino acids. This CDR3 reads CASSEAWDRNYGYTF. CDR3 sequence (DNA): TGTGCCAGCAGTGAAGCCTGGGACAGGAATTATGGCTACACCTTC.